Given below is one T cell receptor (beta chain) in context. This clone was counted only a few times. The antigen this receptor binds is unknown. The input lacks base qualities; no much larger clone sits a single base away. This entry comes from a study of blood T cell repertoires in COVID-19 (TCRdb year 2020). Study-level background: Collaborator samples came from the United States, Italy and Spain and covered acute and convalescent phases of COVID-19. HLA class I and class II types, where available, came from metadata supplied by the sample provider rather than from assay-based typing. Samples were obtained from the ongoing ImmuneRACE study (first 160 participants) and from 1,254 subjects provided by 6 global collaborators. The repertoires were released in a freely available public database meant as a resource for research on the immune response to SARS-CoV-2. The sample metadata nearly always contained a de-identified subject ID, COVID-19 status, age in years and sex. The material from the prospective study consisted of cDNA or gDNA derived from T cells, B-cell-depleted T cells, or PBMCs. Subjects who had been exposed to COVID-19, were actively infected with it, or had recovered from it provided the deeply sampled blood TCRbeta repertoires that made up the dataset. Paper-wide results and their limitations: How much clinical and demographic metadata was included differed by source and by participant, and the metadata was provided uncurated.

TCRbeta CDR3 regions were amplified from genomic DNA using the immunoSEQ Assay, a bias-controlled multiplex PCR. Regarding the original processing steps: Nucleated cell counts per sample were estimated from amplification of reference gene primers within the assay. To quantify the absolute abundance of each unique TCRbeta CDR3 rearrangement, sequence reads were collapsed and filtered. For each sample, productive Simpson clonality was calculated as the square root of Simpson's diversity index across productive rearrangements. Sourced from immuneACCESS, this table was stored by TCRdb with only in-frame sequences that have V and J called. A share of the clones is absent; for the studies checked, an unresolved V gene accounts for under half, and the remainder has no known explanation. V and J calls and clone size are copied from that table; D and trimming were computed from the DNA. This sample lists hundreds of thousands of clones; about 90% were detected once. More than 3% of the sample is taken by the ten largest.

CDR1 WSHSY and CDR2 SAAADI are derived from the germline V gene. Trimming at the junction amounts to 2 bases on V and 4 bases on J, and the germline ends lie 11 bases apart. The CDR3, cysteine through phenylalanine, is 14 amino acids long. Of all the DNA, just the CDR3 is kept, 42 bases in frame from base 1. Samples from volunteer blood donors who had recovered from COVID-19 were contributed by a second Seattle source. Whole blood was collected in K2EDTA tubes by collaborating institutions according to the institutions' own protocols. For TCRbeta analysis, collaborators shipped samples in one of three forms: frozen whole blood, isolated PBMCs, or DNA extracted from either of those sample types.

The sequence is built from TRBV10-2 and TRBJ1-2, with the D gene call left open. The clonotype comes from a woman aged 18-30 years who had recovered from COVID-19. The sequenced sample was peripheral blood. The CDR3 loop reads CASSESGGGYGYTF. The nucleotides are TGCGCCAGCAGTGAGAGCGGCGGTGGCTATGGCTACACCTTC.